Here is one TCR beta chain with its context. Only in-frame clones appear in the TCRdb table, and some are missing; sequencing was by immunoSEQ multiplex PCR. Of approximately 290,000 clones in the sample, 90% were seen once. This record comes from a study of blood T cell repertoires in COVID-19. Study-level information: Researchers got acute and convalescent COVID-19 samples from the United States, Italy and Spain.

Trimming took 0 bases from V and 7 from J; bases not matched to a gene: 5. CDR1 KGHSH and CDR2 LQKENI come from the germline V gene. The CDR3 runs 16 residues. The sample was PBMCs or T cells enriched from blood (not recorded which). The chain links TRBV18 to TRBJ2-7, with 14 bases fitting TRBD2. The receptor's source is a woman aged 18-30 years with acute COVID-19. The CDR3 loop is CASSPPGLAGVKEQYF. DNA of the CDR3: TGTGCCAGCTCACCACCGGGACTAGCGGGAGTAAAGGAGCAGTACTTC.